This TCR beta chain stems from a study of cytomegalovirus exposure and HLA in healthy donors (dated by TCRdb to 2016 to 2017). For the study in its entirety: According to a later analysis, one platform produced both the roughly 110 validation repertoires and the 670 or so repertoires of the first cohort. The aim of the study was to test whether cataloging public T cell receptors could identify signatures of past pathogen exposure. Along with the roughly 700-subject first cohort, a separate validation cohort of over a hundred different subjects was used. High-throughput TCR immunosequencing, statistical association of individual TCRs with disease status, and machine learning were combined to predict cytomegalovirus infection status. Findings and caveats that apply to the study as a whole: The validation cohort had no HLA typing available for a later analysis, so co-occurrence within that cohort was assessed over all 110 or so repertoires. Subsequent analysis determined that TCRs grouped into clusters in the first cohort also showed a tendency toward co-occurrence across the 130 or so validation repertoires, and about 94% of cluster scores exceeded 0. The authors suggested that the approach could potentially be extended to other disease states and immunological phenotypes. Most TCR sequences were seen in very few donors, while some public TCRs were found in many individuals. In the study, approximately 150 TCR beta chains were listed as associated with cytomegalovirus. In vitro tests confirmed that three of the cytomegalovirus-associated TCR beta chains recognize cytomegalovirus antigens. In both the original and validation cohorts, the classifier was reported to diagnose cytomegalovirus status with high specificity and sensitivity.

Libraries were prepared through the immunoSEQ multiplex PCR assay. For the original study's pipeline: A statistical classification framework was built to diagnose cytomegalovirus status from the catalog of TCR beta chain sequences. In TCRdb, the immuneACCESS table is reduced to in-frame sequences with V and J assigned. These tables do not hold every clone; where another copy was compared, an unresolved V gene accounts for under half, and the others remain unexplained. Clonal size and the V and J genes are those of that table, whereas D and trimming came from the DNA. The sample profile shows approximately 97,000 clones; approximately 94% of them were found once. The ten largest clones capture 0.8% to 0.9% of the sample. Comment on this clone: Its binding antigen is unknown. Base qualities are not at hand, and no much larger clone is one base apart.

The donors belonged to the validation cohort of approximately 130 subjects, which was separate from the approximately 700-subject first cohort. A distance of 12 bases separates the germline ends of V and J, which lose 6 bases and 6 bases respectively. CDR1 and CDR2 are read off the germline V gene as KGHSH and LQKENI. Spanning cysteine to phenylalanine, the CDR3 consists of 12 amino acids. Of all the DNA, just the CDR3 is kept, 36 bases in frame from base 1. The sequenced sample was PBMCs. This chain is built from TRBV18 and TRBJ2-7, with the D gene too uncertain to name. The TCR was taken from a woman under 30 in good health and CMV-seronegative. The nucleotides read TGTGCCAGCTCTCATAGTCGAACCGAGCAGTACTTC. This gives the protein CASSHSRTEQYF.